The 20 T cell receptor beta chains below were found in one sample sequenced in a study of CD8+ T cells in alopecia areata. Treatment of the sample: oral pan-JAK inhibitor, 5-10 mg twice daily. Sequencing relied on a cDNA template that was reverse transcribed from extracted RNA. The assay was immunoSEQ multiplex PCR, and TCRdb's table has in-frame clones only and misses some. Found here are over 100,000 clones, about 50% of them singletons; the top ten hold roughly 0.5%. Specimen: CD4+ T cells sorted from blood, collected at week 4, from a patient treated with tofacitinib. Receptors were obtained from a human donor with alopecia areata.

CDR3 sequence: CSVEDHGSGQPQHF. CDR3 nucleotide sequence: TGCAGCGTTGAAGATCATGGTAGCGGTCAGCCCCAGCATTTT. The rearrangement links TRBV29-1 to TRBJ1-5, with D unresolved. The CDR3 covers 14 residues. Trimming took 0 bases from V and 6 from J, leaving 12 bases between them. The germline CDR1 and CDR2 sequences are SQVTM and ANQGSEA.

This clone was observed a few times. The chain employs TRBV18 and TRBJ1-4; the D is unclear. Germline V CDR1 and CDR2: KGHSH, LQKENI. The CDR3 sequence is 14 residues long. V dropped 0 bases and J dropped 5 bases, with 7 bases sitting between them. CDR3 sequence (DNA): TGTGCCAGCTCACCACCTGGAGGGAATGAAAAACTGTTTTTT. Protein sequence: CASSPPGGNEKLFF. The full variable domain, completed using reference TRBV18 and TRBJ1-4, is NAGVMQNPRHLVRRRGQEARLRCSPMKGHSHVYWYRQLPEEGLKFMVYLQKENIIDESGMPKERFSAEFPKEGPSILRIQQVVRGDSAAYFCASSPPGGNEKLFFGSGTQLSVL.

The chain links TRBV23-1 to TRBJ1-2, with D possibly TRBD1 on 5 matching bases. TRBV23-1 is annotated as an ORF whose role is uncertain. V gave up 6 bases and J gave up 8 bases, with 13 bases separating them. The CDR3 covers 12 residues. CDR3 sequence reads: CASRAGKGGYTF. CDR3 nucleotide sequence: TGCGCCAGCAGGGCAGGGAAAGGCGGCTACACCTTC.

The chain couples TRBV30 to TRBJ1-2, with a weak D call TRBD1 (5 bases). Trimming removed 5 bases at V and 0 bases at J, with 10 bases between. CDR3 length: 13 residues. Germline CDR1 reads GTSNPN; CDR2 reads SVGIG (reference sequence). The CDR3 reads CAWGQGTNYGYTF. CDR3 in DNA: TGTGCCTGGGGCCAGGGAACTAACTATGGCTACACCTTC.

The sample holds a few counts of this clone. The chain uses TRBV5-1 and TRBJ1-5; D ambiguous. CDR1 SGHRS and CDR2 YFSETQ come from the germline V gene. Deletions cut 2 bases from V and 6 bases from J, with 9 bases between. The CDR3 runs to 13 residues. The CDR3 loop reads CASSLRGAQPQHF. CDR3 DNA: TGCGCCAGCAGCTTACGGGGTGCTCAGCCCCAGCATTTT.

The chain recombines TRBV29-1 with TRBJ1-1; D not resolved. This CDR3 region has 10 residues. CDR1 and CDR2 (germline): SQVTM, ANQGSEA. V was pared by 4 bases and J by 10 bases, with 10 bases between. CDR3 nucleotide sequence: TGCAGCGTTGGAGGCGGTGGAGCTTTCTTT. This codes for CSVGGGGAFF.

This clone has more than one count but fewer than ten. The genes are TRBV19 and TRBJ2-7, with 8 bases that match TRBD1. V shed 5 bases, J shed 3 bases, and the junction held 6 bases outside the gene matches. This CDR3 contains 14 residues. Germline loops: CDR1 LNHDA, CDR2 SQIVND (reference sequence). Here the CDR3 DNA reads TGTGCCAGTAGTCCCCACGGGACAGGCTACGAGCAGTACTTC. It translates to CASSPHGTGYEQYF.

The V gene is TRBV15, the J gene TRBJ2-2, with no clear D. Germline V gives CDR1 LNHNV, CDR2 YYDKDF (reference sequence). CDR3 size: 16 residues. V was cut by 0 bases and J by 1 base, with 9 bases left in between. CDR3 DNA sequence: TGTGCCACCAGCAGAGAAAAGAACTTGAACACCGGGGAGCTGTTTTTT. This sequence encodes CATSREKNLNTGELFF.

The chain joins TRBV27 to TRBJ2-7; weak D call: TRBD2 (5 bases). Germline CDR1 reads MNHEY; CDR2 reads SMNVEV (reference sequence). This CDR3 region has 14 residues. Trimming shortened V by 4 bases and J by 3 bases, and 13 bases separated the two germline ends. The CDR3 region has the DNA TGTGCCAGCAGTTACAAAGCGGATTACTACGAGCAGTACTTC. This codes for CASSYKADYYEQYF.

The chain links TRBV29-1 to TRBJ1-1, with D unclear. The CDR3 is 10 residues long. Trimming cost V 4 bases and J 5 bases, with 5 bases left between them. Germline CDR1 and CDR2: SQVTM and ANQGSEA. The CDR3 region is CSVAMTEAFF. The CDR3 DNA sequence: TGCAGCGTTGCTATGACTGAAGCTTTCTTT.

This chain joins TRBV10-3 and TRBJ2-3, with TRBD1 matching over 9 bases. The CDR3 runs to 14 residues. V lost 6 bases and J lost 4; bases outside the gene matches: 5. Germline CDR1 reads ENHRY; CDR2 reads SYGVKD. CDR3 DNA: TGTGCCATCAGGGGACAGGGTAAACCAGATACGCAGTATTTT. Amino acid sequence: CAIRGQGKPDTQYF.

The V gene is TRBV9, the J gene TRBJ2-5; D is perhaps TRBD1 or TRBD2 (5 bases each). The V end lost 3 bases, the J end lost 4 bases, and 22 bases lay between the germline ends. The germline CDR1 and CDR2 sequences are SGDLS and YYNGEE. The CDR3 is made up of 17 amino acids. CDR3 loop: CASSAGLWGSQGETQYF. In DNA form, the CDR3 reads TGTGCCAGCAGCGCTGGGCTGTGGGGGAGTCAGGGAGAGACCCAGTACTTC.

J is TRBJ1-3 and V is TRBV4-1; TRBD1 might be the D (6 bases). The CDR3 runs 15 residues. Germline lookup yields CDR1 MGHRA and CDR2 YSYEKL. Trimming took 4 bases from V and 7 from J, leaving 17 bases between them. The CDR3 bases are TGCGCCAGCAGCCTCAGGGGCGGTGGGGTCAACACCATATATTTT. Protein product: CASSLRGGGVNTIYF.

Of note for this clone: One end of the junction is discordant with germline, which a read error may explain. This sequence joins TRBV7-7 and TRBJ2-3; TRBD1 matches 8 bases. The CDR3 has 13 amino acids. In germline, CDR1 is SSHAT, CDR2 FNYEAQ (reference sequence). The CDR3 sequence: CASSPGQGDTQYF. CDR3 nucleotides: TGTGCTAGCAGCCCCGGACAGGGTGATACGCAGTATTTT.

This clone occurred a few times. The CDR3: CASSSPIGRLNYGYTF. The CDR3 DNA reads as TGTGCCAGCAGTTCCCCTATCGGACGGCTTAACTATGGCTACACCTTC. The V gene is TRBV6-5, the J gene TRBJ1-2; D is unclear. Trimming shortened V by 4 bases and J by 1 base, and 16 bases separated the two germline ends. This CDR3 has 16 residues. CDR1 is MNHEY, CDR2 SVGAGI, per germline.

V and J are TRBV7-9 and TRBJ1-2, with D hard to call. Per the germline V gene, CDR1 is SEHNR and CDR2 is FQNEAQ (reference sequence). The CDR3 has 13 amino acids. The ends were cut back, 3 bases at V and 7 bases at J, with 12 bases in the middle. The CDR3 DNA reads TGTGCCAGCAGCTTTCAAAGGACCGGTGGCTACACCTTC. Translated: CASSFQRTGGYTF.

The chain uses TRBV7-9 and TRBJ2-6, with D unclear. The V gene lost 7 bases and the J gene lost 2 bases, with 6 bases spanning the gap. CDR1 is SEHNR, CDR2 FQNEAQ, per germline (reference sequence). The CDR3 totals 13 residues. The CDR3 is CASNLAGANVLTF. The CDR3 DNA reads TGTGCCAGCAATTTGGCTGGGGCCAACGTCCTGACTTTC.

The V call is TRBV7-2, the J call TRBJ2-7; TRBD2 aligns across 9 bases. The CDR3 length is 15 residues. V trimming: 4 bases; J trimming: 0 bases; junction bases outside the gene matches: 4. Germline V gene sequence: CDR1 SGHTA, CDR2 FQGNSA. The CDR3: CASSYGAGGSYEQYF. As DNA, the CDR3 is TGTGCCAGCAGCTATGGAGCGGGAGGCTCCTACGAGCAGTACTTC. The full variable domain, rest sourced from reference TRBV7-2 and TRBJ2-7, is GAGVSQSPSNKVTEKGKDVELRCDPISGHTALYWYRQSLGQGLEFLIYFQGNSAPDKSGLPSDRFSAERTGGSVSTLTIQRTQQEDSAVYLCASSYGAGGSYEQYFGPGTRLTVT.

This rearrangement joins TRBV30 to TRBJ2-7; no definite D call. Germline V lookup: CDR1 GTSNPN, CDR2 SVGIG (reference sequence). The CDR3 totals 13 residues. Trimming took off 8 bases at V and 2 bases at J, with 16 bases between the two ends. CDR3 sequence (DNA): TGTGCCGGCTCAGGTGACGGAACCTACGAGCAGTACTTC. This codes for CAGSGDGTYEQYF.

This clone was seen a few times. V gene TRBV4-1 combines with J gene TRBJ2-7, with a weak D call TRBD1 (6 bases). The germline V gene has CDR1 MGHRA and CDR2 YSYEKL. Trimming removed 0 bases from V and 2 bases from J, with 11 bases in between. The CDR3 spans 15 residues. CDR3 region: CASSQEVQGAYEQYF. The CDR3 nucleotides read TGCGCCAGCAGCCAAGAAGTACAGGGAGCCTACGAGCAGTACTTC.